This entry is about one T cell receptor beta chain. Its target is not known. These data originate in a study of OX40 agonist ivuxolimab in advanced cancers. Study information: An agonistic human IgG2 monoclonal antibody against OX40 (CD134) was given. Ivuxolimab was administered intravenously to patients at 0.01 to 10 mg/kg every 2 weeks.

Germline CDR1 is SNHLY and CDR2 is FYNNEI. V was clipped by 4 bases and J by 8 bases; unmatched bases: 7. There are 15 residues in the CDR3. Findings and limits, study-wide: Clonal expansion was seen in CD4+ and CD8+ blood T cells by week 6 at 0.1 to 3.0 mg/kg.

Libraries were prepared by immunoSEQ multiplex PCR; TCRdb keeps only in-frame clonotypes and omits some of them. Among 60,000 to 65,000 clones listed, roughly 85% were seen once. The sequencing used CD4+ or CD8+ T cells sorted from blood, collected in a trial of the OX40 agonist ivuxolimab. This clonotype originated in an adult with an advanced solid tumor such as melanoma, head and neck, liver or kidney cancer. This chain connects TRBV2 to TRBJ2-1, with 11 bases identical to TRBD2. The CDR3 is CASSALAGGGDEQFF. The CDR3 DNA reads TGTGCCAGCAGTGCCCTAGCGGGGGGCGGGGATGAGCAGTTCTTC.